This TCR beta chain comes out of a study of T-cell memory formation after mild COVID-19. The 5'RACE method, run with constant-segment primers, produced TCR alpha and TCR beta cDNA libraries (carrying sample barcodes and UMIs). In TCRdb, the 5' RACE reads were re-called with MiXCR into one record per CDR3 protein. Of some 290,000 distinct CDR3 sequences listed, around 16% are singletons. This clonotype has just a few counts. V was clipped by 5 bases and J by 0 bases, with 5 bases between them. The germline CDR1 and CDR2 sequences are SEHNR and FQNEAQ (reference sequence). The CDR3 consists of 13 residues.

The source is a man aged 18-30 years who had mild COVID-19 (a few samples of this study predate the infection). Cell type and time point are not known. This chain joins TRBV7-9 and TRBJ1-5; D is unclear. Sequencing used PBMCs or a T cell subset sorted from them (not recorded which). In nucleotides, the CDR3 is TGTGCCAGCAGCCGAAATAGCAATCAGCCCCAGCATTTT. It codes for CASSRNSNQPQHF.